This T cell receptor (beta chain) emerged from a study of blood T cell repertoires in COVID-19 (dated by TCRdb to 2020 to 2021). The study in broad terms: Collaborator samples came from the United States, Italy and Spain and covered acute and convalescent phases of COVID-19. The prospective study material was composed of cDNA or gDNA derived from T cells, B-cell-depleted T cells, or PBMCs. The dataset comprised deeply sampled blood TCRbeta repertoires from subjects exposed to, actively infected with, or recovered from COVID-19. A freely available public database, intended as a resource for researchers studying the immune response to SARS-CoV-2, is where the repertoires were released. Samples came from the ongoing ImmuneRACE study (first 160 participants) plus 1,254 subjects from 6 global collaborators. Nearly every sample came with metadata listing a de-identified subject ID, COVID-19 status, age in years and sex. Where available, HLA class I and class II types were obtained from metadata supplied by the sample provider rather than from assay-based typing.

What the study reported, not specific to this receptor: How much clinical and demographic metadata was included differed by source and by participant, and the metadata was provided uncurated.

TCRbeta CDR3 regions were amplified from genomic DNA using the immunoSEQ Assay, a bias-controlled multiplex PCR. Per the original workflow: Within the assay, amplification of reference gene primers was used to estimate how many nucleated cells each sample contained. Sequence reads were collapsed and filtered to measure the absolute abundance of every unique TCRbeta CDR3 rearrangement. For each sample, productive Simpson clonality was calculated by taking the square root of Simpson's diversity index across productive rearrangements. This immuneACCESS table, as held by TCRdb, lists in-frame sequences with V and J called but not all clones. Of the missing ones, under half trace to an unresolved V gene in checked studies; the others have no known cause. The V and J calls and clone size come from that table; D and trimming were worked out from the DNA. The table for this sample lists some 320,000 clones; roughly nine tenths of them were counted only once. 11% of the sample is held by the ten biggest clonotypes.

Per the germline V gene, KGHSH is the CDR1 and LQKENI is the CDR2. The CDR3 goes from the cysteine to the phenylalanine over 16 residues. Only CDR3 DNA is held: 48 bases, read in frame from base 1. Trimming leaves V shorter by 0 bases and J shorter by 3 bases, with the junction holding 5 bases beyond the gene matches. In Seattle, one collaborating source enrolled patients while the infection was active and tracked those patients longitudinally over the course of disease. Each collaborating institution followed its own protocols to collect whole blood in K2EDTA tubes. Collaborator samples were shipped for TCRbeta analysis as frozen whole blood, isolated PBMCs, or DNA extracted from either sample type. The count of this clone is one. Its antigen target is currently unknown. One base away there is no much larger clone; base qualities are not given.

The sample comprised peripheral blood. The clonotype comes from a woman younger than 45 with COVID-19, enrolled during active disease. The rearranged chain carries TRBV18 and TRBJ2-5; 9 nucleotides in the junction match TRBD2. The DNA sequence is given as TGTGCCAGCTCACCACCGCTAGCGGGAAAGGAAGAGACCCAGTACTTC. Its protein product is CASSPPLAGKEETQYF.